The sample holds many counts of the clone carrying this T cell receptor beta chain. TCRdb ran MiXCR on the RT-PCR reads and lists one entry per CDR3 protein. This sample has more than 150,000 distinct CDR3 sequences, with 9.2% found just once. The data are from a study of response to subunit inactivated influenza vaccine. This clonotype was obtained from a man in his forties or fifties who received an inactivated influenza vaccine. The specimen was non-naive T cells sorted from PBMCs, collected on the day of vaccination.

The CDR3 nucleotides are TGCAGCGTAGTTCCTAGCGGGAGGGCCTACGAGCAGTACTTC. As protein: CSVVPSGRAYEQYF. V and J are TRBV29-1 and TRBJ2-7, with 12 positions matching TRBD2. V lost 6 bases, J lost 2 bases, and 5 bases stayed unmatched. This CDR3 is built from 14 residues. CDR1 is SQVTM, CDR2 ANQGSEA, per germline.